This TCR beta chain was documented in a study of human T cells and chemical hapten exposure. TCRdb processed the RACE reads anew with MiXCR; each CDR3 protein has one entry. The sample yields about 47,000 distinct CDR3 sequences, roughly 4.2% seen once. As to time point: healthy volunteer bleed at 2 weeks. It was from unfractionated whole blood that total RNA was extracted. The ends were cut back, 0 bases at V and 5 bases at J, with 4 bases in the middle. The length of the CDR3 is 12 residues. Per the germline V gene, CDR1 is SGHNT and CDR2 is YYREEE (reference sequence). The clonotype comes from a human donor in good health. Some clones in this sample may be carry-over from other donors' samples. The chain carries TRBV5-4 and TRBJ2-3, with unresolved D. The sequenced material came from whole blood. In nucleotides, the CDR3 is TGTGCCAGCAGCTTGGGTCAAGATACGCAGTATTTT. It encodes CASSLGQDTQYF.